A selection of T cell receptor beta chains follows, all from one sample in a study of control samples from healthy donors and cancer patients. Assay: immunoSEQ multiplex PCR; the TCRdb copy retains only in-frame clones and omits some. The data show approximately 90,000 clones, 86% seen once. The specimen was blood. All receptors come from a man aged 25-45 years in good health. The CDR3 runs from the conserved cysteine through the conserved F or W. A D gene is named only where the DNA matches it firmly. Only some rows state a clone size, as once, few, many or a class for expanded clones.

TRBV10-3	.	.	TRBJ1-5	TGTGCCATCAGCCCCGGGGAGTCTAGCAATCAGCCCCAGCATTTT	CAISPGESSNQPQHF
TRBV7-2	.	.	TRBJ2-3	TGTGCCAGCAGGCCTTCTAGAGTCCCAACAGATACGCAGTATTTT	CASRPSRVPTDTQYF
TRBV5-1	.	.	TRBJ1-1	TGCGCCAGCAGCTTTGACGCGGCAGGTGAAGCTTTCTTT	CASSFDAAGEAFF
TRBV19	TRBD2	.	TRBJ2-4	TGTGCCAGTAGTATAGGGGGGGGTAGGGACATTCAGTACTTC	CASSIGGGRDIQYF
TRBV29-1	.	.	TRBJ2-5	TGCAGCGTTGCTGGGGGGCGAGAGACCCAGTACTTC	CSVAGGRETQYF
TRBV14	.	.	TRBJ2-3	TGTGCCAGCAGCCGTACAGGGACAGATACGCAGTATTTT	CASSRTGTDTQYF
TRBV3-1/TRBV3-2	TRBD1	few	TRBJ2-7	TGTGCCAGCAGCCTCCCCGGGACAGGGACATCAGAGCAGTACTTC	CASSLPGTGTSEQYF
TRBV5-1	TRBD1	.	TRBJ2-7	TGCGCCGTAGTGCCGGGACAGGTCTACGAGCAGTACTTC	CAVVPGQVYEQYF
TRBV20-1	.	.	TRBJ1-2	TGCAGTGCTAGTCCGAAAAGTTTTGAGGGCTACACCTTC	CSASPKSFEGYTF
TRBV11-2	.	few	TRBJ2-2	TGTGCCAGCAGCTTTGGCATTAACACCGGGGAGCTGTTTTTT	CASSFGINTGELFF